This TCR beta chain was profiled in a study of cytomegalovirus exposure and HLA in healthy donors. Vbeta (60) and Jbeta (13) primers were used in the PCR. In the study's own analysis: Per a later analysis, the number of unique TCR beta chains was about 80 million, of which some 9.9 million were shared. The protocol was immunoSEQ multiplex PCR, while the TCRdb copy is restricted to in-frame clones and leaves out a portion. V and J calls and clone size come straight from that table; D and trimming were deduced from the DNA. The sample yields 150,000 or so clones, roughly three quarters seen once. The germline V gene encodes CDR1 SGHDN and CDR2 FVKESK. This CDR3 comprises 17 residues. Trimming at V came to 0 bases and at J to 5 bases, leaving 10 bases not matched to a gene.

The sample was PBMCs. This chain connects TRBV14 to TRBJ2-1; 7 nucleotides match TRBD2. This clonotype originated in a woman aged 40-49 years in good health and CMV-seronegative. The CDR3 coding sequence is TGTGCCAGCAGCCAAGAGATTAGGGCTAGCGGTAACAATGAGCAGTTCTTC. This encodes CASSQEIRASGNNEQFF.